The TCR beta chain under discussion was sequenced for a study of post-analysis software for immune sequencing data. Study summary: Patients with relapsing-remitting, secondary progressive and progressive-relapsing multiple sclerosis courses were all represented. Study-wide points: With TRBV5-6, TRBV5-1 and TRBV20-1 included, roughly five TRBV segments were more frequent in patients than in controls. F measure grouped same-batch samples tightly together.

This clonotype was observed a single time. What it recognizes is unknown. Unique molecular identifiers tagged the TCR beta cDNA libraries. Each batch of about 1 to 11 million T cells produced approximately 470,000 cDNA molecules. TCRdb re-called the PCR reads through MiXCR, storing one row per CDR3 protein. In the table there are about 430,000 distinct CDR3 sequences, 30% to 40% of which are singletons. The length of the CDR3 is 15 residues. J lost 5 bases, V lost 4 bases, and 7 bases had no gene match. The germline V gene encodes CDR1 SGHTA and CDR2 FQGNSA. The chain is built from TRBV7-2 and TRBJ2-3; 9 bases align to TRBD1. The receptor was derived from a girl aged 2 to 10 with multiple sclerosis. The sample consisted of blood. The CDR3 loop reads CASSSSRTGVDTQYF. In DNA, the CDR3 is TGTGCCAGCAGCTCATCCAGGACAGGGGTAGATACGCAGTATTTT.